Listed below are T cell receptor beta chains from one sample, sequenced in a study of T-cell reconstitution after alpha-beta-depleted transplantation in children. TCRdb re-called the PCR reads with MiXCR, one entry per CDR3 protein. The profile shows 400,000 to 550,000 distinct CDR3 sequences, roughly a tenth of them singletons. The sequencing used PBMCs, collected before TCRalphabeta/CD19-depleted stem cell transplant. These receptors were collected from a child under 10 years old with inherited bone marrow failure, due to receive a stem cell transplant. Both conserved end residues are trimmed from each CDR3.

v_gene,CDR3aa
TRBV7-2,ASSPQSRDSYQPQH
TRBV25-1,ASNIGTGVTYEQY
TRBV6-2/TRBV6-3,ASSQPAGLPYNEQF
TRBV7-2,ASSLSGSYDTQY
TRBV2,ASSDREETQY
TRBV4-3,ASSQVVGVIGGNTEAF
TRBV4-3,ASSQLYSTGGASPLH
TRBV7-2,ASSTLRRGNYEQY
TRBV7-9,ASSLEGPEQF
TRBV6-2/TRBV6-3,ASSYTDSYNEQF
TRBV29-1,SGAGLAGLNTDTQY
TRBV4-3,ASSQGPVRYNEKLF
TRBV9,ASSVDAGRADTQY
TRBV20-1,SARVLVPGDEQY
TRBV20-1,SARAASDTQY
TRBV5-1,ASSLGLGAAYNEQF
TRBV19,ASSITVNTEAF
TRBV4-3,ASSRHRGTEPVEQY
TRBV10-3,AISLAGGARYNEQF
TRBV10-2,ASSEFLGLGDGEQF
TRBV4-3,ASSQETPNSYNEQF
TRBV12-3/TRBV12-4,ASSLVEQETQY
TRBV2,ASSTALYEQY
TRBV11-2,ASSLERGAPYEQY